These 20 T cell receptor beta chains share one sample of origin, sequenced in a study of human T cells and chemical hapten exposure. TCRdb fed the RACE reads into MiXCR, producing one record per CDR3 protein. There are roughly 360,000 distinct CDR3 sequences in the sample; about 4.8% occur only once, and under 3% lies in the top ten. Time point meaning: patch test 1, 2 weeks after DPC sensitization. Stated treatment: therapeutic diphenylcyclopropenone sensitization with weekly scalp DPC. The source was whole blood, collected in connection with sensitization to the hapten diphenylcyclopropenone (DPC). The receptor set was obtained from a woman aged 45-59 years with alopecia areata. Some clones in this sample may be carry-over from other donors' samples.

Many counts were recorded for this clonotype. V gene TRBV11-2 combines with J gene TRBJ2-1; D is uncertain. The CDR3 loop spans 12 amino acids. The germline V gene encodes CDR1 SGHAT and CDR2 FQNNGV. With 3 bases removed from V and 4 bases from J, the gap between germline ends came to 4 bases. The DNA of the CDR3 is TGTGCCAGCAGCTTGGGGTACAATGAGCAGTTCTTC. It yields the protein CASSLGYNEQFF.

Ten or more counts support this clonotype. V usage is TRBV5-1 and J usage is TRBJ2-1; tentative D call: TRBD1 (6 bases). This CDR3 has 13 amino acids. V was shortened by 0 bases and J by 7 bases, with 8 bases between the two germline ends. Germline V CDR1 and CDR2: SGHRS, YFSETQ. The CDR3 region has the DNA TGCGCCAGCAGCTTGGTTGGGACAAATGAGCAGTTCTTC. It codes for CASSLVGTNEQFF.

In the case of this clonotype: A much larger clone differs by one base, so this may be a read error. This rearrangement joins TRBV20-1 to TRBJ2-7; D uncertain. CDR3 length: 11 residues. Germline CDR1 and CDR2: DFQATT and SNEGSKA (reference sequence). CDR3 in DNA: TGCAATGCTGAGCAGACCTACGAGCAGTACTTC. It encodes CNAEQTYEQYF.

This clonotype came up a few times. The genes are TRBV5-5 and TRBJ1-3, with 7 nucleotides matching TRBD1. This CDR3 has 16 amino acids. The V gene end was trimmed by 4 bases and the J gene end by 2 bases; junction bases not matched to a gene: 9. The V gene's germline CDR1 is SGHKS and CDR2 YYEKEE (reference sequence). As DNA, the CDR3 is TGTGCCAGCAGCCTGCTTCCGGGACAGACTGGAAACACCATATATTTT. This sequence encodes CASSLLPGQTGNTIYF.

In this sample, this clonotype turned up many times. The V gene is TRBV7-9, the J gene TRBJ2-1; tentatively, D is TRBD1 (6 bases). V was shortened by 4 bases and J by 7 bases, with 14 bases between the two germline ends. This CDR3 comprises 14 residues. The germline CDR1 and CDR2 sequences are SEHNR and FQNEAQ (reference sequence). The CDR3 DNA reads as TGTGCCAGCAGCTCAGTAGGACAGATTAATGAGCAGTTCTTC. Its protein is CASSSVGQINEQFF.

There are a few counts of this clonotype. The chain is built from TRBV6-6 and TRBJ2-7; 9 bases match TRBD1. This CDR3 contains 15 residues. Per the germline V gene, CDR1 is MNHNY and CDR2 is SVGAGI (reference sequence). Trimming removed 6 bases from V and 0 bases from J; junction bases left unmatched: 6. The CDR3 sequence is CASSRQGGSSYEQYF. The CDR3 DNA is TGTGCCAGCAGCCGACAGGGGGGAAGCTCCTACGAGCAGTACTTC.

This clonotype was observed many times. The chain carries TRBV6-2 or TRBV6-3 and TRBJ2-1; D not certain. CDR1 is MNHEY and CDR2 is SVGEGT in the germline V gene. V was clipped by 2 bases and J by 6 bases, with 11 bases between them. This CDR3 has 14 residues. The CDR3, as DNA: TGTGCCAGCAGTTACCTCCTAGAAGGCAATGAGCAGTTCTTC. It encodes CASSYLLEGNEQFF.

This clonotype was counted a few times. This chain joins TRBV5-1 and TRBJ1-1; tentative D call: TRBD1 (5 bases). The germline V gene has CDR1 SGHRS and CDR2 YFSETQ. V lost 0 bases, J lost 1 base, and 7 bases lay in between. The CDR3 runs to 14 residues. In DNA, the CDR3 is TGCGCCAGCAGCTTGGACAGGCCGAACACTGAAGCTTTCTTT. Residues: CASSLDRPNTEAFF.

V is TRBV28 and J is TRBJ1-3, with no clear D. Trimming cost V 6 bases and J 0 bases, with 12 bases left between them. The length of the CDR3 is 15 residues. CDR1 MDHEN and CDR2 SYDVKM come from the germline V gene. CDR3 sequence: CASRTLLTSGNTIYF. The DNA for the CDR3 is TGTGCCAGCAGGACTCTGCTGACCTCTGGAAACACCATATATTTT.

This clonotype has a count of ten or more. DNA of the CDR3: TGCGCCAGCAGCTTAGCGAATAGCCGCGGTGAAGCTTTCTTT. Amino acid sequence: CASSLANSRGEAFF. The chain recombines TRBV5-1 with TRBJ1-1; D is uncertain. This CDR3 has 14 residues. Trimming removed 2 bases at V and 7 bases at J, with 15 bases between. Germline lookup yields CDR1 SGHRS and CDR2 YFSETQ.

This clonotype was detected only a few times. This chain uses TRBV6-5 with TRBJ1-1; D is possibly TRBD1 (5 bases). The CDR3 spans 14 residues. Germline V gene data show CDR1 as MNHEY and CDR2 as SVGAGI. V lost 2 bases and J lost 1, with 8 bases in between. CDR3 DNA: TGTGCCAGCAGTTACGAGACAGCGAACACTGAAGCTTTCTTT. Its translation is CASSYETANTEAFF.

This clonotype was counted many times. The chain carries TRBV9 and TRBJ2-7, with a weak D call TRBD2 (5 bases). Germline V gene lookup returns CDR1 SGDLS and CDR2 YYNGEE. This CDR3 contains 13 residues. Trimming left V 4 bases short and J 3 bases short, with 11 bases between. CDR3 loop: CASSLATGYEQYF. Written as DNA, the CDR3 is TGTGCCAGCAGCTTAGCGACTGGCTACGAGCAGTACTTC.

This clonotype occurred many times. The rearrangement links TRBV12-3 or TRBV12-4 to TRBJ1-1; D unclear. The germline V and J ends were trimmed by 5 bases and 6 bases, with 16 bases remaining between them. The CDR3 contains 14 residues. For the CDR3, the DNA is TGTGCCAGCAGTGCGGAGATTAGTAGCGCTGAAGCTTTCTTT. Translating it yields CASSAEISSAEAFF.

In its sample, this clonotype was seen many times. The chain has TRBV5-1 and TRBJ1-6; possible D gene TRBD1, 5 bases. Germline CDR1 and CDR2: SGHRS and YFSETQ. V gave up 0 bases and J gave up 9 bases, with 13 bases separating them. This CDR3 contains 15 residues. CDR3 loop: CASSLGLTESSPLHF. For the CDR3, the DNA is TGCGCCAGCAGCTTGGGATTGACAGAAAGTTCACCCCTCCACTTT.

This clonotype came up a few times. The V and J genes are TRBV6-2 or TRBV6-3 and TRBJ2-5, with 12 bases matching TRBD2. With V trimmed by 2 bases and J by 5 bases, 3 bases remained unmatched. CDR1 and CDR2 (germline): MNHEY, SVGEGT. The length of the CDR3 is 15 residues. This CDR3 reads CASSYLGLAGETQYF. DNA for the CDR3: TGTGCCAGCAGTTACCTTGGACTAGCGGGGGAGACCCAGTACTTC.

The chain uses TRBV24-1 and TRBJ1-1; D remains ambiguous. Trimming took 5 bases from V and 1 from J, leaving 7 bases between them. Germline V lookup: CDR1 KGHDR, CDR2 SFDVKD. This CDR3 region has 13 residues. The DNA of the CDR3 is TGTGCCACCAGTGCCCAGCGGAACACTGAAGCTTTCTTT. It is translated as CATSAQRNTEAFF.

This clonotype was picked up many times. This rearrangement joins TRBV12-3 or TRBV12-4 to TRBJ2-7, with TRBD2 matching over 8 bases. The CDR3 has 15 residues. J was trimmed by 2 bases and V by 3 bases; bases with no gene match: 6. The CDR3: CASSLAGGHPYEQYF. The CDR3 DNA sequence: TGTGCCAGCAGTTTGGCGGGGGGCCACCCCTACGAGCAGTACTTC.

The chain is built from TRBV7-8 and TRBJ2-1; D is perhaps TRBD2 (5 bases). The CDR3 covers 14 residues. Per the germline V gene, CDR1 is SGHVS and CDR2 is FQNEAQ. Trimming removed 2 bases at V and 5 bases at J, with 10 bases between. For the CDR3, the DNA is TGTGCCAGCAGCTTAAAGCGGACCGACAATGAGCAGTTCTTC. It encodes CASSLKRTDNEQFF. The full variable domain, completed using reference TRBV7-8 and TRBJ2-1, is GAGVSQSPRYKVAKRGQDVALRCDPISGHVSLFWYQQALGQGPEFLTYFQNEAQLDKSGLPSDRFFAERPEGSVSTLKIQRTQQEDSAVYLCASSLKRTDNEQFFGPGTRLTVL.

There are many counts of this clonotype. The chain employs TRBV5-1 and TRBJ2-5, with 7 bases fitting TRBD2. Germline V gene sequence: CDR1 SGHRS, CDR2 YFSETQ. The V gene end was trimmed by 3 bases and the J gene end by 1 base; junction bases not matched to a gene: 3. The CDR3 has 14 amino acids. The CDR3 nucleotides are TGCGCCAGCAGCTCTCGGACTAGCCAAGAGACCCAGTACTTC. It encodes CASSSRTSQETQYF.

This clonotype was counted many times. V usage is TRBV5-1 and J usage is TRBJ2-7, with 10 bases matching TRBD1. Germline loops: CDR1 SGHRS, CDR2 YFSETQ. The CDR3 is made up of 15 amino acids. V dropped 3 bases and J dropped 2; count of bases not matched to a gene: 5. CDR3: CASSSGGTGAYEQYF. The CDR3, as DNA: TGCGCCAGCAGCTCGGGGGGGACAGGGGCCTACGAGCAGTACTTC.